The 18 T cell receptor beta chains in this list originate from one sample, sequenced in a study of T cell responses to AZD1222 COVID-19 vaccine. Profiled with immunoSEQ multiplex PCR; TCRdb holds only in-frame clones, not every one. The table has 70,000 to 95,000 clones, 89% seen once. The sequencing here drew on peripheral blood, taken on day 0 of MenACWY control vaccination. The source is an adult in good health.

This chain links TRBV4-3 with TRBJ2-1, with 8 bases aligning to TRBD2. The V and J ends lost 1 base and 4 bases, in that order; junction bases with no gene match: 6. Germline CDR1 is LGHNA and CDR2 is YSLEER. This CDR3 comprises 16 residues. The DNA for the CDR3 is TGCGCCAGCAGCCAAGTTGTAGCGGGGACATACAATGAGCAGTTCTTC. Protein product: CASSQVVAGTYNEQFF.

The gene calls are TRBV2 and TRBJ1-1, with no clear D. This CDR3 comprises 14 residues. Trimming took off 7 bases at V and 6 bases at J, with 18 bases between the two ends. The germline CDR1 and CDR2 sequences are SNHLY and FYNNEI. The CDR3 DNA reads TGTGCCAGCATTGTCGAAACCAGTCAATCTGAAGCTTTCTTT. This codes for CASIVETSQSEAFF.

This clone appeared a single time. This chain links TRBV5-1 with TRBJ2-5, with TRBD2 matching 14 bases. The J segment lost 2 bases and the V segment lost 4 bases, leaving 7 bases of the junction unmatched. The CDR3 has 17 residues. Germline loops: CDR1 SGHRS, CDR2 YFSETQ. CDR3 in amino acids: CASSTGTSGGSQETQYF. The CDR3 DNA sequence: TGCGCCAGCAGCACCGGGACTAGCGGGGGTTCACAAGAGACCCAGTACTTC.

The rearrangement joins TRBV24-1 to TRBJ2-7, with 9 bases fitting TRBD1. The CDR3 extends over 14 amino acids. CDR1 is KGHDR and CDR2 is SFDVKD in the germline V gene. The V segment lost 7 bases and the J segment 2 bases; nucleotides outside the gene matches: 5. CDR3: CATSPGQGTYEQYF. The CDR3 bases are TGTGCCACCAGCCCGGGACAGGGCACCTACGAGCAGTACTTC.

The chain combines TRBV6-2 or TRBV6-3 with TRBJ1-2; TRBD1 might be the D (6 bases). This CDR3 is 13 amino acids long. Trimming shortened V by 5 bases and J by 4 bases, and 11 bases separated the two germline ends. The germline CDR1 and CDR2 sequences are MNHEY and SVGEGT. The CDR3: CASSPGVTYGYTF. The CDR3 DNA follows: TGTGCCAGCAGTCCAGGGGTAACCTATGGCTACACCTTC.

The table lists this clone with a count of one. This chain links TRBV7-2 with TRBJ1-5; D gene unclear. CDR3 length: 15 residues. The germline CDR1 and CDR2 sequences are SGHTA and FQGNSA. V lost 1 base and J 5 bases, leaving 12 bases between the germline ends. CDR3 residues: CASSLGLSPHQPQHF. DNA for the CDR3: TGTGCCAGCAGCTTAGGTCTGTCCCCGCATCAGCCCCAGCATTTT.

Remarks on this clone: The CDR3 end shows no conserved phenylalanine or tryptophan, and so a read error is likely. The DNA is left out, because the CDR3 cannot be placed on it with certainty; the CDR3 is given as TCRdb lists it. The chain carries TRBV9 and TRBJ1-6. Germline V gives CDR1 SGDLS, CDR2 YYNGEE. Ends included, the CDR3 has 8 residues. CDR3 in amino acids: CASMWTPG.

The genes are TRBV4-1 and TRBJ1-6, with D perhaps matching TRBD1 (6 bases). This CDR3 has 17 residues. V was shortened by 1 base and J by 0 bases, with 10 bases between the two germline ends. CDR1 MGHRA and CDR2 YSYEKL come from the germline V gene. The CDR3: CASSQVTGSSYNSPLHF. CDR3 nucleotide sequence: TGCGCCAGCAGCCAAGTTACAGGGAGCTCCTATAATTCACCCCTCCACTTT.

The genes are TRBV4-3 and TRBJ1-5; D might be TRBD1 (6 bases). The CDR3 is 17 residues long. The germline CDR1 and CDR2 sequences are LGHNA and YSLEER. V lost 1 base and J lost 1, with 14 bases in between. The CDR3: CASSQGIQGGSNQPQHF. In nucleotides, the CDR3 is TGCGCCAGCAGCCAAGGGATACAGGGAGGGAGCAATCAGCCCCAGCATTTT.

J is TRBJ1-6 and V is TRBV6-6; maybe TRBD1 (6 bases). CDR1 and CDR2 from the germline V gene are MNHNY and SVGAGI (reference sequence). The CDR3 is 14 residues long. Trimming left V 6 bases short and J 8 bases short, with 14 bases between. This CDR3 is CASSSQGEDSPLHF. CDR3 coding DNA: TGTGCCAGCAGCTCACAGGGAGAGGATTCACCCCTCCACTTT.

The gene calls are TRBV29-1 and TRBJ1-2; perhaps TRBD1 as D (6 bases). V shed 7 bases and J shed 2 bases, with 14 bases lying between them. This CDR3 region has 13 residues. Germline V gene sequence: CDR1 SQVTM, CDR2 ANQGSEA. CDR3 region: CSAGTTGNYGYTF. CDR3 sequence (DNA): TGCAGCGCCGGAACTACAGGGAACTATGGCTACACCTTC.

V gene TRBV27 combines with J gene TRBJ1-2, with TRBD1 matching over 8 bases. Germline CDR1 and CDR2: MNHEY and SMNVEV (reference sequence). CDR3 size: 13 residues. J lost 4 bases, V lost 6 bases, and 4 bases had no gene match. The CDR3 DNA reads TGTGCCAGCAGGTCTGACAGGGGCTATGGCTACACCTTC. Translated: CASRSDRGYGYTF.

V is TRBV7-3 and J is TRBJ1-2; perhaps TRBD1 as D (5 bases). Germline-derived CDR1 and CDR2 are SGHTA and FQGTGA. Trimming removed 4 bases at V and 7 bases at J, with 10 bases between. This CDR3 comprises 12 residues. CDR3 in amino acids: CASSSQGTGYTF. CDR3 sequence (DNA): TGTGCCAGCAGCTCCCAGGGAACTGGCTACACCTTC. Together with reference TRBV7-3 and TRBJ1-2, the CDR3 gives the full variable domain: GAGVSQTPSNKVTEKGKYVELRCDPISGHTALYWYRQSLGQGPEFLIYFQGTGAADDSGLPNDRFFAVRPEGSVSTLKIQRTERGDSAVYLCASSSQGTGYTFGSGTRLTVV.

V usage is TRBV6-5 and J usage is TRBJ1-2; D perhaps matches TRBD1 (5 bases). The CDR3 extends over 13 amino acids. V was shortened by 6 bases and J by 5 bases, with 13 bases between the two germline ends. Germline V gene lookup returns CDR1 MNHEY and CDR2 SVGAGI. The CDR3: CASRQQAFYGYTF. The CDR3, as DNA: TGTGCCAGCAGACAACAGGCGTTTTATGGCTACACCTTC.

The chain combines TRBV5-1 with TRBJ2-5; perhaps TRBD1 as D (6 bases). The CDR3 covers 14 residues. V was cut by 1 base and J by 2 bases, with 9 bases left in between. Germline V gives CDR1 SGHRS, CDR2 YFSETQ. CDR3 sequence: CASSLWGQQETQYF. The CDR3 DNA reads TGCGCCAGCAGCTTGTGGGGACAACAAGAGACCCAGTACTTC.

V gene TRBV19 combines with J gene TRBJ2-7; no clear D gene. V lost 6 bases and J lost 1, with 10 bases in between. From germline, CDR1 is LNHDA and CDR2 SQIVND (reference sequence). The length of the CDR3 is 13 residues. The CDR3 DNA is TGTGCCAGTAGCGACCTGGGTTCCTACGAGCAGTACTTC. Its protein product is CASSDLGSYEQYF.

This clone was counted once. This chain links TRBV7-8 with TRBJ2-7; D perhaps matches TRBD1 (6 bases). Trimming took 4 bases from V and 2 from J, leaving 12 bases between them. The CDR3 has 14 amino acids. Per germline, CDR1 SGHVS and CDR2 FQNEAQ. The CDR3 reads CASSSTRTAYEQYF. The CDR3 nucleotides are TGTGCCAGCAGCTCTACGAGGACAGCCTACGAGCAGTACTTC.

The chain couples TRBV6-2 or TRBV6-3 to TRBJ1-1; 10 nucleotides match TRBD1. The junction had 4 bases not matched to a gene; V was cut back by 2 bases and J by 1 base. Germline V CDR1 and CDR2: MNHEY, SVGEGT. This CDR3 has 16 amino acids. CDR3 nucleotide sequence: TGTGCCAGCAGTTACGGGACAGGGGATCCGAACACTGAAGCTTTCTTT. It translates to CASSYGTGDPNTEAFF.